This T cell receptor beta chain was found in a study of blood T cell repertoires in COVID-19. Across the whole study: Acute and convalescent COVID-19 samples came from the United States, Italy and Spain. From T cells, B-cell-depleted T cells, or PBMCs came the material, which was cDNA or gDNA.

Adults between about 18 and 89 years of age took part from more than 20 US areas. Up to 2 weeks before entering the study, exposed participants had met a COVID-19 case. V shed 9 bases and J 7 bases; nucleotides not matched to a gene: 8. Per germline, CDR1 MDHEN and CDR2 SYDVKM. This CDR3 has 13 residues. The protocol was immunoSEQ multiplex PCR, while the TCRdb copy is restricted to in-frame clones and leaves out a portion. The profile covers 200,000 to 300,000 clones, with 80% to 90% appearing a single time and less than 4% taken by the ten largest. Sequenced input: PBMCs or T cells enriched from blood (not recorded which). The TCR originated in a woman aged 40 to 50 who had been exposed to COVID-19. This chain links TRBV28 with TRBJ2-1, with TRBD2 matching 8 bases. This chain's CDR3 is CASNGGAGNEQFF. The CDR3 DNA reads as TGTGCCAGTAACGGGGGGGCCGGGAATGAGCAGTTCTTC.